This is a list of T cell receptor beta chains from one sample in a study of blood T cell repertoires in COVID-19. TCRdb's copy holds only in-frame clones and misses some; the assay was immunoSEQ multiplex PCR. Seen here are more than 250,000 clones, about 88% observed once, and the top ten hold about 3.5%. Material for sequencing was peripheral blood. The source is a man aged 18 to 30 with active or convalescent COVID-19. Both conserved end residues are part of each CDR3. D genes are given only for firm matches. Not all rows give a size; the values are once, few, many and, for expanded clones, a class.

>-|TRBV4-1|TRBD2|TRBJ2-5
TGCGCCAGCAGCCACCGACTAGCGGGAAATGGAGAGACCCAGTACTTC
CASSHRLAGNGETQYF
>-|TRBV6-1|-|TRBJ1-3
TGTGCCAGCAGTGAGGTCAGCTCTGGAAACACCATATATTTT
CASSEVSSGNTIYF
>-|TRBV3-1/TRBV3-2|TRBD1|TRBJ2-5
TGTGCCAGCAGCCAGGAGACAGGGTGGGGAGAGACCCAGTACTTC
CASSQETGWGETQYF
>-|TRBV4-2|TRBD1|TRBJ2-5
TGTGCCAGCAGCCCTCAGGGGGAATTTCAAGAGACCCAGTACTTC
CASSPQGEFQETQYF
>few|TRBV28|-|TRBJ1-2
TGTGCCAGCATGGGGACACCCATTCAAGCATCAGGCGGCTACACCTTC
CASMGTPIQASGGYTF
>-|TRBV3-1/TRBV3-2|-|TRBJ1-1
TGTGCCAGCAGCCAAGGCGGGAACACTGAAGCTTTCTTT
CASSQGGNTEAFF
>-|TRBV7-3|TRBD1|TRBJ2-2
TGTGCCAGCAGCTCACAGGGGGTTAGGGGCACCGGGGAGCTGTTTTTT
CASSSQGVRGTGELFF
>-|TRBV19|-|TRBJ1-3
TGTGCCAGTAGCGAACAGGGAACTGGAAACACCATATATTTT
CASSEQGTGNTIYF
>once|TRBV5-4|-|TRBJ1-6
TGTGCCAGCAGCTTGGATGTGAGCTCCTATAATTCACCCCTCCACTTT
CASSLDVSSYNSPLHF
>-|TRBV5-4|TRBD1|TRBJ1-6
TGTGCCAGCAGTCCTGGGGACAGGGTTAGTTCACCCCTCCACTTT
CASSPGDRVSSPLHF
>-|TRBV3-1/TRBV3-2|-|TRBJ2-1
TGTGCCAGCAGCCCGGAGAGAGTCGTCTACAATGAGCAGTTCTTC
CASSPERVVYNEQFF
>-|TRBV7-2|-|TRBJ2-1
TGTGCCAGCAGCTCCACCTCCGCGCGCTCCTACAATGAGCAGTTCTTC
CASSSTSARSYNEQFF
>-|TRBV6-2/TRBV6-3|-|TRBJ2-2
TGTGCCAGCAGTCCCCTGGTGGGGGCGACCCTCCCCGGGGAGCTGTTTTTT
CASSPLVGATLPGELFF
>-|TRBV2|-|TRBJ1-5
TGTGCCAGCGGCAGGACAGATCGTAATCAGCCCCAGCATTTT
CASGRTDRNQPQHF
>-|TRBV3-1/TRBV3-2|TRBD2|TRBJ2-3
TGTGCCAGCAGCCCTGGGACTAGCGGGTTCACAGATACGCAGTATTTT
CASSPGTSGFTDTQYF
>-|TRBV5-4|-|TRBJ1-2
TGTGCCAGCAATGGGGGCCAGAGCTATGGCTACACCTTC
CASNGGQSYGYTF
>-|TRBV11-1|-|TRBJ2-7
TGTGCCAGCAGCTTTCGTTACGGGGACTACGAGCAGTACTTC
CASSFRYGDYEQYF
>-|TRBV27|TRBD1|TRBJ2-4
TGTGCCAGCAGATTGCCCGGGACAGGGGGCGAGCGAGCCAAAAACATTCAGTACTTC
CASRLPGTGGERAKNIQYF
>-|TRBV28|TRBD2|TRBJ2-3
TGTGCCAGCAGTTTAGGGACTACTGATACGCAGTATTTT
CASSLGTTDTQYF
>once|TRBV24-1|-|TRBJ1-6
TGTGCCACCAGTGAATACAGTAATTCACCCCTCCACTTT
CATSEYSNSPLHF
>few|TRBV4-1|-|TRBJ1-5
TGCGCCAGCAGCCAAGACGGGGGACTCGGCAATCAGCCCCAGCATTTT
CASSQDGGLGNQPQHF
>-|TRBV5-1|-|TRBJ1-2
TGCGCCAGCAGCTCCGAGAGGGGACTTGGCTACACCTTC
CASSSERGLGYTF
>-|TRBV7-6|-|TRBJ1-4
TGTGCCAGCAGCTTATCCCAGGTGGAAGGAAAACTGTTTTTT
CASSLSQVEGKLFF
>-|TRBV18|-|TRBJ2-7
TGTGCCAGCTCCTCGGACACAGCCTACGAGCAGTACTTC
CASSSDTAYEQYF
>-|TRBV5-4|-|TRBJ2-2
TGTGCCAGCAGACCCGGCCCGAGACAAGGGGCAGGGGAGCTGTTTTTT
CASRPGPRQGAGELFF
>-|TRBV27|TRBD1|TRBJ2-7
TGTGCCAGCAGTCTAGACAGGGGGCTTCCCTACGAGCAGTACTTC
CASSLDRGLPYEQYF
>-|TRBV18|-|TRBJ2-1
TGTGCCAGCTCCGGGACTCGCGATGAGCAGTTCTTC
CASSGTRDEQFF
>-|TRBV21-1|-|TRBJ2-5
TGTGCCAGCGGAGGGGCGTCGGGAGAGACCCAGTACTTC
CASGGASGETQYF
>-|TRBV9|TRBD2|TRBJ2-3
TGTGCCAGCAGCGTATTAGCGGGGTCTTCAGATACGCAGTATTTT
CASSVLAGSSDTQYF
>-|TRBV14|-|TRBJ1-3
TGTGCCAGCAGCCAAGTTCTCCGGGCTGGAAACACCATATATTTT
CASSQVLRAGNTIYF
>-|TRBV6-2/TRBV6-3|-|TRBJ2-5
TGTGCCAGCAGCCGCGTCGGGACCCAGTACTTC
CASSRVGTQYF
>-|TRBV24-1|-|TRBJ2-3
TGTGCCACCAGCCTCAGTACAGATACGCAGTATTTT
CATSLSTDTQYF
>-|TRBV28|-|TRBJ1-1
TGTGCCAGCAGTTTGACTCTGACTGAAGCTTTCTTT
CASSLTLTEAFF
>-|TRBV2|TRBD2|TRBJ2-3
TGTGCCAGCGGACTAGCGGGGGGGATCTGGGATACGCAGTATTTT
CASGLAGGIWDTQYF
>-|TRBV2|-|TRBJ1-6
TGTGCCAGCAGTGAAGGGGCCTATTCACCCCTCCACTTT
CASSEGAYSPLHF
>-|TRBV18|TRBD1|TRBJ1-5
TGTGCCAGCTCATCTACTTTCAGTGACAGGGGTTACAATCAGCCCCAGCATTTT
CASSSTFSDRGYNQPQHF
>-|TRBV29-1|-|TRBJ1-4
TGCAGCGTGGAGCGGGGAGCTAATGAAAAACTGTTTTTT
CSVERGANEKLFF
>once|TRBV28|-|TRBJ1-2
TGTGCCAGCAGTACCCCTGCCACGGAGATCTATGGCTACACCTTC
CASSTPATEIYGYTF
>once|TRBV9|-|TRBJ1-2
TGTGCCAGCAGCGCCGCGAGATCGTATCCCCCTAACTATGGCTACACCTTC
CASSAARSYPPNYGYTF
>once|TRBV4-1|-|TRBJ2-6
TGCGCCAGCAGCCTCTCGGGTGGGGCCAACGTCCTGACTTTC
CASSLSGGANVLTF
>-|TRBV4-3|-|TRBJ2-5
TGCGCCAGCAGCCAAGAGGGGGGGGCCGGGGAGACCCAGTACTTC
CASSQEGGAGETQYF
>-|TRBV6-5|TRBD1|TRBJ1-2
TGTGCCAGCAGTTACGACAGGGGAATAAATGGCTACACCTTC
CASSYDRGINGYTF